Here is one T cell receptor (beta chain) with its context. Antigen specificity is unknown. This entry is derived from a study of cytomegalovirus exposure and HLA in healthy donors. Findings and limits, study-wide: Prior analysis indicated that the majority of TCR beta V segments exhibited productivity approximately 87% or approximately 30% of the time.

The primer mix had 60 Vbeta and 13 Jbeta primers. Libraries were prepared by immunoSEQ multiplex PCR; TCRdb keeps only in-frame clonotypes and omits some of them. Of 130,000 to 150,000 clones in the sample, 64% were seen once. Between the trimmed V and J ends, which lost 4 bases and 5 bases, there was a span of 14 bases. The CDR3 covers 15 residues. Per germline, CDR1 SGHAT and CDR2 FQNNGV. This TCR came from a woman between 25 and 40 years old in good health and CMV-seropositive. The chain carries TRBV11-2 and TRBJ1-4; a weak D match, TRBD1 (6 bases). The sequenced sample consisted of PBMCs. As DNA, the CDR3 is TGTGCCAGCAGCTCAAACAGGGCAATCAATGAAAAACTGTTTTTT. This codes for CASSSNRAINEKLFF.